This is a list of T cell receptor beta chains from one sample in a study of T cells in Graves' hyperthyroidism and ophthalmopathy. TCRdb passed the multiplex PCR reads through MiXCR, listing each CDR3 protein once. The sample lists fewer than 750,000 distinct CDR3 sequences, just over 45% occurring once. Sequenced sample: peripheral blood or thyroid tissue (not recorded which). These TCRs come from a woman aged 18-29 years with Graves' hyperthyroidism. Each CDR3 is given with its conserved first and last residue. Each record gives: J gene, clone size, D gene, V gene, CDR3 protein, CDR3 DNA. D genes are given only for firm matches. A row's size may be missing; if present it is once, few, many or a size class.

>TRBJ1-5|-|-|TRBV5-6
CATSARAVQETQHF
TGTGCCACCAGTGCCCGGGCCGTACAAGAGACCCAGCATTTT
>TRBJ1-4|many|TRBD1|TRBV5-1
CASSWTGADGEKLFF
TGCGCCAGCAGCTGGACAGGCGCAGATGGTGAAAAACTGTTTTTT
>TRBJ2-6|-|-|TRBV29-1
CSVFGGTLANVLTF
TGCAGCGTGTTCGGGGGCACTCTAGCCAACGTCCTGACTTTC
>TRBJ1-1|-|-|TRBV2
CANNYRVTEAFF
TGTGCCAACAACTACAGGGTCACTGAAGCTTTCTTT
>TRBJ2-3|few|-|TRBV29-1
CSVSGVVRDTQYF
TGCAGCGTGTCAGGGGTAGTAAGAGATACGCAGTATTTT
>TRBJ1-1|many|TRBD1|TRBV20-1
CSAQTGAGTEAFF
TGCAGTGCACAAACAGGGGCTGGGACTGAAGCTTTCTTT
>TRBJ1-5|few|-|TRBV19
CASSTLRVQPQHF
TGTGCCAGTAGTACCCTCAGGGTTCAGCCCCAGCATTTT
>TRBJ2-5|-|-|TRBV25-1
CAGGTAQETQYF
TGTGCCGGAGGGACAGCCCAAGAGACCCAGTACTTC
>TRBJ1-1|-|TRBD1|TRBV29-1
CSVVGSGDRGTEAFF
TGCAGCGTTGTGGGCTCCGGGGACAGGGGAACTGAAGCTTTCTTT
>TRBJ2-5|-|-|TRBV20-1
CSARGGRQYF
TGCAGTGCTAGAGGGGGAAGACAGTACTTC
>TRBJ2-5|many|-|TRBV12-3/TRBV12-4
CASRGERGSGTQYF
TGTGCCAGCAGGGGAGAGAGGGGGTCGGGGACCCAGTACTTC
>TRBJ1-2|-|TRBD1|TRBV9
CARSDRDGGYTF
TGTGCTCGCTCTGACAGGGATGGAGGCTACACCTTC
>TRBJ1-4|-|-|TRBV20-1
CSASRANEKLFF
TGCAGTGCTTCCAGGGCAAATGAGAAACTGTTTTTT
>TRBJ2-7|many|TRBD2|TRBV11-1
CASSLARSGSYEQYF
TGTGCCAGCAGCTTAGCGCGTAGCGGGAGCTACGAGCAGTACTTC
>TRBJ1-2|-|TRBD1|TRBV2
CASSLMTGGRGYTF
TGTGCCAGCAGCCTAATGACAGGGGGCCGTGGCTACACCTTC
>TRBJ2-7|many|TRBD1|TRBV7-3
CASSITGTGGYEQYF
TGTGCCAGCAGCATCACCGGGACAGGGGGCTACGAGCAGTACTTC
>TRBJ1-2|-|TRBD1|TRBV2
CASSATRGLAGEVGGYTF
TGTGCCAGCAGTGCTACCAGGGGGCTAGCCGGGGAGGTCGGTGGCTACACCTTC
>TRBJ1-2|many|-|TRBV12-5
CASGWTGEPNYGYTF
TGTGCTAGTGGTTGGACGGGGGAACCCAACTATGGCTACACCTTC
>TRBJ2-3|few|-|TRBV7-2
CASSSRDGWTDTQYF
TGTGCCAGCAGCTCGAGAGATGGATGGACAGATACGCAGTATTTT
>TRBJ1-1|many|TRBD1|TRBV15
CATSETGDTEAFF
TGTGCCACCAGCGAGACAGGGGACACTGAAGCTTTCTTT